The rows below give T cell receptor beta chains drawn from one sample of a study of T cells after yellow fever vaccination. TCRdb fed the 5' RACE reads into MiXCR, producing one record per CDR3 protein. Counted here are fewer than 500,000 distinct CDR3 sequences, 15% to 20% occurring once; the ten biggest clones make up over 15%. Sequenced here: PBMCs, sampled before the yellow fever booster vaccination. The source of these receptors is a man in his late teens or twenties who received the YFV17D yellow fever vaccine. The CDR3 runs from the conserved cysteine through the conserved F or W.

j_call,v_call,cdr3_aa
TRBJ2-5,TRBV7-2,CASSLGLAALQETQYF
TRBJ1-1,TRBV6-1,CASSDKTGMNTEAFF
TRBJ2-4,TRBV20-1,CSARGWEGASGKNIQYF
TRBJ2-2,TRBV6-1,CASSERQGGAGELFF
TRBJ1-6,TRBV4-2,CASSLRTLNTSPLHF
TRBJ2-3,TRBV12-3/TRBV12-4,CASSLWGEDTQYF
TRBJ1-1,TRBV5-4,CASSLAGQGAQAFF
TRBJ2-3,TRBV29-1,CSIRATDTQYF
TRBJ2-7,TRBV27,CASGRQGAWEQYF
TRBJ2-2,TRBV11-2,CASSTGTGGTGELFF
TRBJ1-1,TRBV29-1,CSVELWGQMNTEAFF
TRBJ1-1,TRBV7-9,CASSLTPRGTEAFF
TRBJ2-1,TRBV19,CASSLGTPLYNEQFF
TRBJ2-6,TRBV5-5,CASLGTSGAPGANVLTF
TRBJ1-5,TRBV6-1,CASSESTALGQPQHF
TRBJ2-7,TRBV7-6,CASSLERSREGEQYF
TRBJ2-3,TRBV4-3,CASSQGVFSTDTQYF
TRBJ1-6,TRBV7-2,CASSTRRTAGLPPLHF
TRBJ2-3,TRBV4-1,CASRQLAGVLGSQYF
TRBJ1-5,TRBV4-3,CASSQLWTENQPQHF
TRBJ2-3,TRBV7-2,CASSLVGGQGTPDTQYF
TRBJ2-5,TRBV5-4,CASSAGTSGWGETQYF
TRBJ2-7,TRBV4-3,CASSQGLVMTYEQYF
TRBJ2-1,TRBV20-1,CSARGPPSSYNEQFF
TRBJ1-5,TRBV20-1,CSAILRTWDGQPQHF
TRBJ1-2,TRBV5-1,CASGYGYGYTF
TRBJ2-5,TRBV5-1,CASSLLSSALETQYF
TRBJ1-6,TRBV11-2,CASSFSGNSPLHF
TRBJ1-1,TRBV7-8,CASSSLQGPNTEAFF
TRBJ2-3,TRBV20-1,CSAYRDRGTQYF
TRBJ1-2,TRBV5-4,CASTYPSRWGYTF
TRBJ1-6,TRBV10-3,CAISEGSRDSPLHF
TRBJ2-7,TRBV7-2,CASSFNGQGNEQYF
TRBJ1-2,TRBV5-1,CASSENSGTRLGYTF
TRBJ2-2,TRBV7-8,CASSLRDTNTGELFF
TRBJ1-2,TRBV9,CASSVASGSGYTF
TRBJ2-2,TRBV27,CASTSRWGENTGELFF
TRBJ1-1,TRBV7-3,CASSFDQNTEAFF
TRBJ1-2,TRBV7-2,CASSLRTGRYGYTF
TRBJ2-3,TRBV9,CASSVFLAGGSTDTQYF
TRBJ1-1,TRBV12-3/TRBV12-4,CASSIQGLLNTEAFF
TRBJ2-7,TRBV4-2,CASSVDSAYEQYF
TRBJ1-2,TRBV2,CASSVRGYTF
TRBJ1-4,TRBV9,CASSAGGDNEKLFF
TRBJ2-3,TRBV29-1,CSVSGGDTDTQYF
TRBJ1-2,TRBV5-1,CASSLVAGANGYTF
TRBJ1-3,TRBV5-5,CASSQVNTIYF
TRBJ2-5,TRBV27,CASNSGLAGGETQYF
TRBJ2-3,TRBV29-1,CSVANRPRRTPDTQYF
TRBJ1-5,TRBV10-3,CAISESSGTLHQPQHF
TRBJ2-5,TRBV20-1,CSARRGDSQETQYF
TRBJ2-7,TRBV9,CASSASWWGAKGEQYF
TRBJ1-4,TRBV5-1,CASSLATGYEKLFF